These 20 T cell receptor beta chains originate from one sample sequenced in a study of CD8 T cells in ankylosing spondylitis. TCRdb re-analysed the 5' RACE reads in MiXCR, keeping a single row per CDR3 protein. Here the sample spans 200,000 to 300,000 distinct CDR3 sequences, 8.6% being singletons. Sequencing input: blood, either unsorted or a sorted T cell fraction (not recorded which). These receptors originate from a male donor with ankylosing spondylitis or in good health (not recorded which).

This clonotype was detected only a few times. V usage is TRBV18 and J usage is TRBJ1-1; D unresolved. Trimming left V 0 bases short and J 4 bases short, with 6 bases between. Germline V gene data show CDR1 as KGHSH and CDR2 as LQKENI. This CDR3 contains 13 residues. The chain's CDR3 is CASSPPISTEAFF. DNA of the CDR3: TGTGCCAGCTCACCACCAATTTCCACTGAAGCTTTCTTT.

This clonotype was seen a few times. The rearrangement joins TRBV3-1 to TRBJ1-2, with 9 nucleotides matching TRBD1. The junction had 9 bases not matched to a gene; V was cut back by 2 bases and J by 8 bases. The CDR3 loop spans 15 amino acids. CDR1 and CDR2 from the germline V gene are LGHDT and YNNKEL (reference sequence). The CDR3 sequence is CASSQPGQGSSGYTF. CDR3 nucleotides: TGTGCCAGCAGCCAACCGGGACAGGGATCAAGCGGCTACACCTTC. Drawing the rest from reference TRBV3-1 and TRBJ1-2, the complete variable domain is DTAVSQTPKYLVTQMGNDKSIKCEQNLGHDTMYWYKQDSKKFLKIMFSYNNKELIINETVPNRFSPKSPDKAHLNLHINSLELGDSAVYFCASSQPGQGSSGYTFGSGTRLTVV.

The sample holds many counts of this clonotype. The genes are TRBV5-6 and TRBJ1-1; no reliable D call. The CDR3 contains 15 residues. Between the trimmed V and J ends, which lost 0 bases and 5 bases, there was a span of 14 bases. Per germline, CDR1 SGHDT and CDR2 YYEEEE. The CDR3 DNA is TGTGCCAGCAGCTTGGTATCCAGGCCGAGGACTGAAGCTTTCTTT. It codes for CASSLVSRPRTEAFF.

In this sample, this clonotype turned up many times. This chain links TRBV20-1 with TRBJ1-1, with D unclear. CDR1 and CDR2 from the germline V gene are DFQATT and SNEGSKA (reference sequence). The CDR3 spans 13 residues. Trimming took off 0 bases at V and 1 base at J, with 6 bases between the two ends. This CDR3 reads CSARDPANTEAFF. CDR3 DNA: TGCAGTGCTAGAGACCCCGCGAACACTGAAGCTTTCTTT.

The table lists this clonotype with many counts. The gene calls are TRBV11-2 and TRBJ2-2, with 13 positions matching TRBD2. Trimming took 4 bases from V and 4 from J; bases not matched to a gene: 9. There are 18 residues in the CDR3. Per the germline V gene, CDR1 is SGHAT and CDR2 is FQNNGV. The CDR3 region has the DNA TGTGCCAGCAGCTCGCCGGGACTAGCGGGGATGAGCACCGGGGAGCTGTTTTTT. Its translation: CASSSPGLAGMSTGELFF.

V is TRBV6-2 or TRBV6-3 and J is TRBJ2-1; unclear D gene. The CDR3 has 13 amino acids. With 11 bases removed from V and 4 bases from J, the gap between germline ends came to 15 bases. CDR1 and CDR2 (germline): MNHEY, SVGEGT. DNA for the CDR3: TGTGCCGTCGGGCCCAGAGAGTACAATGAGCAGTTCTTC. As protein: CAVGPREYNEQFF.

This clonotype was counted many times. The genes are TRBV19 and TRBJ1-2; a weak D match, TRBD1 (5 bases). Trimming took off 5 bases at V and 8 bases at J, with 12 bases between the two ends. CDR1 and CDR2 from the germline V gene are LNHDA and SQIVND (reference sequence). This CDR3 has 12 amino acids. CDR3 bases: TGTGCCAGTAGTTCCCGCGGGGGGGGCTACACCTTC. It specifies CASSSRGGGYTF.

This clonotype occurred a few times. In DNA, the CDR3 is TGCAGTGGACAGAAAGTGGTTGATGGGCAGTACTTC. Its translation: CSGQKVVDGQYF. The V gene is TRBV20-1, the J gene TRBJ2-7; a weak D match, TRBD1 (5 bases). CDR3 length: 12 amino acids. CDR1 DFQATT and CDR2 SNEGSKA come from the germline V gene (reference sequence). The germline V and J ends were trimmed by 7 bases and 9 bases, with 19 bases remaining between them.

This clonotype was counted many times. This chain connects TRBV5-8 to TRBJ2-2; D unclear. V lost 1 base and J 2 bases, leaving 9 bases between the germline ends. The CDR3 is 15 amino acids. The germline V gene has CDR1 SGHTS and CDR2 YDEGEE. The CDR3 sequence: CASSLRRVNTGELFF. CDR3 in DNA: TGTGCCAGCAGCTTGAGAAGAGTTAACACCGGGGAGCTGTTTTTT.

The table lists this clonotype with many counts. The V and J genes are TRBV29-1 and TRBJ1-5, with 8 nucleotides matching TRBD1. After removal of 2 bases from V and 5 bases from J, the junction contained 8 bases not matched to a gene. In germline, CDR1 is SQVTM, CDR2 ANQGSEA. CDR3 length: 15 amino acids. As DNA, the CDR3 is TGCAGCGTTGAACGGGAGGGACAGGAGGATCAGCCCCAGCATTTT. Its translation: CSVEREGQEDQPQHF.

Ten or more counts support this clonotype. The chain couples TRBV12-3 or TRBV12-4 to TRBJ2-2; a weak D match, TRBD1 (6 bases). V shed 5 bases and J shed 7 bases, with 14 bases lying between them. The CDR3 is 14 amino acids. CDR3 sequence: CASSPQGMVGELFF. CDR3 coding DNA: TGTGCCAGCAGTCCGCAGGGGATGGTCGGGGAGCTGTTTTTT.

This clonotype was found many times. The chain combines TRBV5-1 with TRBJ2-3; no firm D call. The germline V gene has CDR1 SGHRS and CDR2 YFSETQ. This CDR3 comprises 13 residues. Trimming took off 4 bases at V and 2 bases at J, with 8 bases between the two ends. CDR3 protein: CASSTQHTDTQYF. CDR3 DNA sequence: TGCGCCAGCAGCACCCAACACACAGATACGCAGTATTTT.

In its sample, this clonotype was seen many times. The chain is built from TRBV5-1 and TRBJ1-2; D call uncertain. V lost 5 bases and J lost 0, with 26 bases in between. The length of the CDR3 is 19 residues. Germline V gives CDR1 SGHRS, CDR2 YFSETQ. The CDR3 nucleotides read TGCGCCAGCAGGGAGAGGTTGGGATCACCGGACGGATCTAACTATGGCTACACCTTC. This gives the protein CASRERLGSPDGSNYGYTF.

This clonotype occurred many times. The V and J genes are TRBV20-1 and TRBJ2-7; D unclear. With 3 bases removed from V and 0 bases from J, the gap between germline ends came to 15 bases. The CDR3 sequence is 15 residues long. Germline values: CDR1 DFQATT, CDR2 SNEGSKA (reference sequence). As DNA, the CDR3 is TGCAGTGCTAGTTCTGGGCACCTGAGCTCCTACGAGCAGTACTTC. Translating it yields CSASSGHLSSYEQYF.

In this sample, this clonotype turned up many times. The V and J genes are TRBV5-1 and TRBJ2-7; unclear D gene. V lost 4 bases and J lost 4, with 15 bases in between. CDR1 is SGHRS, CDR2 YFSETQ, per germline. This CDR3 region has 14 residues. The CDR3 DNA sequence: TGCGCCAGCAGCCCCACAAACCCAGGATACGAGCAGTACTTC. It yields the protein CASSPTNPGYEQYF.

This clonotype came up many times. The J gene is TRBJ2-7, the V gene TRBV7-2; 8 bases are a match to TRBD2. CDR3 length: 15 residues. Germline V gene data show CDR1 as SGHTA and CDR2 as FQGNSA. V shed 1 base and J 7 bases; nucleotides not matched to a gene: 9. CDR3 in amino acids: CASSLEVTGGREQYF. CDR3 coding DNA: TGTGCCAGCAGCTTAGAGGTGACGGGGGGGCGTGAGCAGTACTTC.

This clonotype has only a few counts. The CDR3 reads CSAVMNRDSNQPQHF. The CDR3, as DNA: TGCAGTGCCGTAATGAACAGGGATAGCAATCAGCCCCAGCATTTT. This chain connects TRBV20-1 to TRBJ1-5; a weak D match, TRBD1 (6 bases). Germline-derived CDR1 and CDR2 are DFQATT and SNEGSKA (reference sequence). Trimming shortened V by 6 bases and J by 0 bases, and 15 bases separated the two germline ends. This CDR3 has 15 amino acids.

This clonotype has only a few counts. The chain has TRBV5-1 and TRBJ1-2; D is unresolved. The CDR3 loop spans 15 amino acids. The V gene's germline CDR1 is SGHRS and CDR2 YFSETQ. Trimming stripped 4 bases from V and 8 bases from J, with 21 bases between. The DNA of the CDR3 is TGCGCCAGCAGCCTCCTACCCGGGCAGACGGACGGCTACACCTTC. It yields the protein CASSLLPGQTDGYTF.

V gene TRBV5-4 combines with J gene TRBJ2-1; D is unresolved. The V end was cut by 0 bases, the J end by 6 bases, with 13 bases between. The CDR3 is made up of 15 amino acids. The germline gives CDR1 SGHNT, CDR2 YYREEE (reference sequence). As DNA, the CDR3 is TGTGCCAGCAGCTTGGCCAGAGCCCGTAGCAATGAGCAGTTCTTC. Encoded protein: CASSLARARSNEQFF.

Concerning this clonotype: With a much larger clone just one base away, this may be a read error. The chain is built from TRBV6-4 and TRBJ2-1; 10 bases map to TRBD1. The CDR3 loop spans 16 amino acids. J was trimmed by 7 bases and V by 7 bases; bases with no gene match: 13. CDR1 is MRHNA, CDR2 SNTAGT, per germline. CDR3 in amino acids: CASNRLPGQGSNEQFF. CDR3 DNA sequence: TGTGCCAGCAACCGACTCCCGGGACAGGGGTCAAATGAGCAGTTCTTC.